Sequencing of this T cell receptor beta chain was carried out in a study of cytomegalovirus exposure and HLA in healthy donors. Study-level points and caveats: Among TCR sequences, most were rare, though some public TCRs appeared in many donors. TCR clusters originating in the first cohort tended to co-occur in the 100 to 150 validation repertoires, according to a later analysis. The authors confirmed in vitro that a few CMV-associated chains were specific for CMV antigens.

Separate from the roughly 700-subject first cohort was the approximately 110-subject validation cohort, to which the donors belonged. Only in-frame clones appear in the TCRdb table, and some are missing; sequencing was by immunoSEQ multiplex PCR. The data hold about 150,000 clones, with roughly 86% observed a single time. Concerning this clone: Its antigen is undetermined.

V dropped 5 bases and J dropped 4 bases, with 15 bases sitting between them. Germline CDR1 reads SGHVS; CDR2 reads FNYEAQ. The CDR3 runs 14 residues. The chain combines TRBV7-6 with TRBJ2-7, with D tentatively TRBD2 (5 bases). Sequencing used PBMCs. The origin of this receptor is a human donor in good health. The CDR3 DNA follows: TGTGCCAGCAGCCAACCCTTTCGGGGTTACGAGCAGTACTTC. It yields the protein CASSQPFRGYEQYF.